These 14 T cell receptor beta chains share one sample of origin, sequenced in a study of T-cell memory formation after mild COVID-19. In TCRdb, the 5' RACE reads were re-called with MiXCR into one record per CDR3 protein. The sample lists fewer than 650,000 distinct CDR3 sequences, about a fifth occurring once. Sequencing was done on a sample of PBMCs or a T cell subset sorted from them (not recorded which). Source of these receptors: an adult woman who had mild COVID-19 (a few samples of this study predate the infection). Cell type and time point are not known.

This clonotype was counted at least ten times. Here the CDR3 DNA reads TGTGCCAGCAGCCAAGATATTGGGGCGACACAAGAGACCCAGTACTTC. Amino acids: CASSQDIGATQETQYF. The chain joins TRBV4-2 to TRBJ2-5; TRBD1 might be the D (5 bases). The CDR3 has 16 residues. Deletions cut 0 bases from V and 2 bases from J, with 13 bases between. CDR1 LGHNA and CDR2 YNFKEQ come from the germline V gene.

The chain couples TRBV18 to TRBJ2-2, with TRBD1 matching over 9 bases. Germline V gives CDR1 KGHSH, CDR2 LQKENI. The CDR3 is 15 amino acids. V was clipped by 6 bases and J by 7 bases; unmatched bases: 9. In DNA, the CDR3 is TGTGCCAGCTCGCCTACAGGGGGCTACGGCGGGGAGCTGTTTTTT. Translation gives CASSPTGGYGGELFF.

This clonotype was counted only a few times. This chain links TRBV5-1 with TRBJ2-1; 7 nucleotides line up with TRBD1. With V trimmed by 2 bases and J by 3 bases, 2 bases remained unmatched. Germline values: CDR1 SGHRS, CDR2 YFSETQ. The CDR3 consists of 14 residues. CDR3 sequence reads: CASSFDRVYNEQFF. The CDR3 DNA reads TGCGCCAGCAGCTTCGACAGGGTCTACAATGAGCAGTTCTTC.

This clonotype came up many times. The germline gene is not matched at one end of the junction; a read error may be the cause. J is TRBJ2-1 and V is TRBV5-1, with 7 nucleotides matching TRBD2. Per germline, CDR1 SGHRS and CDR2 YFSETQ. The CDR3 has 15 residues. DNA for the CDR3: TGTGCCAGCAGCTTAGAAGCGGGATCCTACAATGAGCAGTTCTTC. Protein sequence: CASSLEAGSYNEQFF.

The sample holds a few counts of this clonotype. The CDR3 DNA sequence: TGCGCCAGCAGCCAAGGGACTTTGCGGAACACTGAAGCTTTCTTT. It encodes CASSQGTLRNTEAFF. The chain employs TRBV4-1 and TRBJ1-1, with D unresolved. The CDR3 has 15 amino acids. With 1 base removed from V and 1 base from J, the gap between germline ends came to 10 bases. The germline gives CDR1 MGHRA, CDR2 YSYEKL.

This clonotype was seen a few times. V and J are TRBV24-1 and TRBJ1-2, with 8 nucleotides matching TRBD1. Trimming removed 4 bases from V and 10 bases from J; junction bases left unmatched: 4. The CDR3 runs to 12 residues. Germline CDR1 and CDR2: KGHDR and SFDVKD. The CDR3 loop is CATSDPDRAYTF. Here the CDR3 DNA reads TGTGCCACCAGTGACCCGGACAGGGCCTACACCTTC.

The genes are TRBV7-8 and TRBJ1-4; possibly TRBD1 for D (5 bases). CDR1 SGHVS and CDR2 FQNEAQ come from the germline V gene. The CDR3 is 16 residues long. V gave up 5 bases and J gave up 5 bases, with 18 bases separating them. The CDR3 here is CASSLRRGIRNEKLFF. CDR3 coding DNA: TGTGCCAGCAGCCTGCGGCGGGGGATCCGGAATGAAAAACTGTTTTTT.

The table lists this clonotype with a few counts. The chain has TRBV5-5 and TRBJ2-2; unclear D gene. CDR3 size: 14 residues. The germline V and J ends were trimmed by 0 bases and 8 bases, with 11 bases remaining between them. Germline V lookup: CDR1 SGHKS, CDR2 YYEKEE (reference sequence). In DNA, the CDR3 is TGTGCCAGCAGCTTGGTTGGGTCGGGTGGGGAGCTGTTTTTT. Translation: CASSLVGSGGELFF. Filled out from reference TRBV5-5 and TRBJ2-2, the complete variable domain reads DAGVTQSPTHLIKTRGQQVTLRCSPISGHKSVSWYQQVLGQGPQFIFQYYEKEERGRGNFPDRFSARQFPNYSSELNVNALLLGDSALYLCASSLVGSGGELFFGEGSRLTVL.

The chain combines TRBV9 with TRBJ2-2; D possibly corresponds to TRBD2 (5 bases). Germline V gives CDR1 SGDLS, CDR2 YYNGEE. The CDR3 sequence is 12 residues long. V lost 3 bases, J lost 6 bases, and 6 bases lay in between. The DNA for the CDR3 is TGTGCCAGCAGCGCCGGGGCCGGGGAGCTGTTTTTT. Encoded protein: CASSAGAGELFF.

The chain joins TRBV7-9 to TRBJ1-2; D call uncertain. V shed 1 base and J shed 7 bases, with 16 bases lying between them. Germline V CDR1 and CDR2: SEHNR, FQNEAQ (reference sequence). This CDR3 is 15 amino acids long. The CDR3 region has the DNA TGTGCCAGCAGCTTAGGCCATAAGGGTCTTCGTGGCTACACCTTC. Protein sequence: CASSLGHKGLRGYTF.

This clonotype was counted only a few times. J is TRBJ1-1 and V is TRBV6-5, with 7 bases fitting TRBD1. Germline CDR1 and CDR2: MNHEY and SVGAGI. Losses at the gene ends were 11 bases for V and 4 bases for J; bases not matched to a gene: 10. CDR3 length: 13 residues. CDR3 sequence: CAAHRGFSTEAFF. CDR3 DNA sequence: TGTGCCGCCCACAGGGGATTCTCCACTGAAGCTTTCTTT.

V gene TRBV7-2 combines with J gene TRBJ1-5, with D unresolved. V was trimmed by 1 base and J by 3 bases, leaving 4 bases between them. The CDR3 covers 13 residues. The V gene's germline CDR1 is SGHTA and CDR2 FQGNSA. In nucleotides, the CDR3 is TGTGCCAGCAGCTTAGTTGACAATCAGCCCCAGCATTTT. Amino acids: CASSLVDNQPQHF. Supplemented by reference TRBV7-2 and TRBJ1-5, the full variable domain reads GAGVSQSPSNKVTEKGKDVELRCDPISGHTALYWYRQSLGQGLEFLIYFQGNSAPDKSGLPSDRFSAERTGGSVSTLTIQRTQQEDSAVYLCASSLVDNQPQHFGDGTRLSIL.

The chain uses TRBV29-1 and TRBJ2-1; D is undetermined. The V and J ends lost 2 bases and 9 bases respectively, with 5 bases between them. The CDR3 is made up of 10 amino acids. In germline, CDR1 is SQVTM, CDR2 ANQGSEA. CDR3 sequence: CSVETSEQFF. The CDR3 bases are TGCAGCGTTGAAACCTCTGAGCAGTTCTTC.

This clonotype was seen only a few times. This chain links TRBV6-1 with TRBJ1-5; 8 positions match TRBD1. Germline assignment: CDR1 MNHNS and CDR2 SASEGT. The CDR3 consists of 16 residues. The V segment lost 4 bases and the J segment 0 bases; nucleotides outside the gene matches: 5. The CDR3 sequence is CASSGAGGLSNQPQHF. For the CDR3, the DNA is TGTGCCAGCAGTGGTGCAGGGGGCCTTAGCAATCAGCCCCAGCATTTT.